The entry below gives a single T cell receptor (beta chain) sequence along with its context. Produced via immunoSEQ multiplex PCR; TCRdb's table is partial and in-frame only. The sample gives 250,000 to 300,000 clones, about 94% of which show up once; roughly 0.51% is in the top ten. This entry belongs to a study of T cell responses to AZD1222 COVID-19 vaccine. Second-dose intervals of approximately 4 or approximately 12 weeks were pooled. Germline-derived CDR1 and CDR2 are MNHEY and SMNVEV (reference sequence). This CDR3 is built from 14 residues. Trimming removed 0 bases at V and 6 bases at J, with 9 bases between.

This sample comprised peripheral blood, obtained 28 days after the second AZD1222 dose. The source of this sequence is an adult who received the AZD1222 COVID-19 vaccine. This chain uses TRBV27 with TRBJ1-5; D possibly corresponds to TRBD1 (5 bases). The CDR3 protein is CASSLSPGGQPQHF. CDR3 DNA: TGTGCCAGCAGTTTATCCCCCGGGGGTCAGCCCCAGCATTTT.